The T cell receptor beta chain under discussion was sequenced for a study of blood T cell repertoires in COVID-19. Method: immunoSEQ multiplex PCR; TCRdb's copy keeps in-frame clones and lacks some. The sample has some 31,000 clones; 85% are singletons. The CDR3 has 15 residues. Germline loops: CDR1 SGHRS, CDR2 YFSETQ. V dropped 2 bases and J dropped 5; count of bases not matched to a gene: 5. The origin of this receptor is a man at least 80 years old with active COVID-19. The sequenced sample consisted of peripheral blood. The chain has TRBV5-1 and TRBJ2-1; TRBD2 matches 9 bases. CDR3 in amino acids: CASSLLLAGNNEQFF. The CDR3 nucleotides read TGCGCCAGCAGCTTACTCCTAGCGGGGAACAATGAGCAGTTCTTC.